The rows below give T cell receptor beta chains drawn from one sample of a study of blood T cell repertoires in COVID-19. Profiled with immunoSEQ multiplex PCR; TCRdb holds only in-frame clones, not every one. The repertoire holds 110,000 to 150,000 clones, with 84% as singletons. The sample was peripheral blood. These receptors came from a human donor in a cohort sampled during active COVID-19. The CDR3 runs from the conserved cysteine through the conserved F or W. D genes are given only for firm matches. Clone size is stated in some rows and not others, as once, few, many or a class when expanded.

d_gene	abundance	len	v_gene	j_gene	CDR3aa	CDR3nt
NA	once	14	TRBV7-2	TRBJ2-2	CASSPGVNTGELFF	TGTGCCAGCAGCCCGGGTGTTAACACCGGGGAGCTGTTTTTT
TRBD2	NA	14	TRBV11-1	TRBJ2-5	CASSKTSRQETQYF	TGTGCCAGCAGCAAGACTAGCAGACAAGAGACCCAGTACTTC
NA	NA	15	TRBV9	TRBJ2-3	CASTAGGGGTDTQYF	TGTGCCAGCACCGCCGGAGGGGGGGGAACAGATACGCAGTATTTT
NA	NA	13	TRBV7-7	TRBJ2-5	CASSSLGPETQYF	TGTGCTAGCAGCTCGCTGGGGCCGGAGACCCAGTACTTC
NA	once	12	TRBV2	TRBJ2-1	CASSDRAGEQFF	TGTGCCAGCAGTGACAGGGCAGGTGAGCAGTTCTTC
TRBD2	NA	15	TRBV10-3	TRBJ2-1	CAISQLAASYNEQFF	TGTGCCATCAGCCAACTAGCGGCGTCCTACAATGAGCAGTTCTTC
TRBD1	NA	13	TRBV29-1	TRBJ1-1	CSVGDRLNTEAFF	TGCAGCGTTGGGGACAGGTTGAACACTGAAGCTTTCTTT
NA	NA	15	TRBV25-1	TRBJ2-3	CASSEWSGFTDTQYF	TGTGCCAGCAGTGAATGGTCGGGTTTCACAGATACGCAGTATTTT
TRBD1	few	15	TRBV9	TRBJ1-2	CASSPGTGRVVGYTF	TGTGCCAGCAGCCCCGGGACAGGGCGTGTGGTTGGCTACACCTTC
NA	once	12	TRBV5-4	TRBJ2-2	CASSLDTGELFF	TGTGCCAGCAGCCTAGACACCGGGGAGCTGTTTTTT
NA	NA	14	TRBV5-4	TRBJ2-5	CASSSPGERETQYF	TGTGCCAGCAGCTCGCCAGGGGAGAGAGAGACCCAGTACTTC
TRBD1	NA	14	TRBV16	TRBJ1-1	CASRGTGGKTEAFF	TGTGCCAGCAGGGGGACAGGGGGCAAAACTGAAGCTTTCTTT
NA	NA	13	TRBV12-3/TRBV12-4	TRBJ1-6	CASSRSGDSPLHF	TGTGCCAGCAGTAGATCGGGAGATTCACCCCTCCACTTT
NA	NA	15	TRBV2	TRBJ1-5	CASSEAKGDNQPQHF	TGTGCCAGCAGTGAAGCGAAGGGGGATAATCAGCCCCAGCATTTT
TRBD1	NA	15	TRBV7-8	TRBJ2-5	CASSPGQVHQETQYF	TGTGCCAGCAGTCCCGGACAGGTTCACCAAGAGACCCAGTACTTC
NA	NA	16	TRBV10-3	TRBJ1-4	CAISESQRATNEKLFF	TGTGCCATCAGTGAATCCCAGAGGGCAACTAATGAAAAACTGTTTTTT
NA	NA	12	TRBV24-1	TRBJ2-1	CATSGGRNEQFF	TGTGCCACCAGCGGGGGGCGAAATGAGCAGTTCTTC